The TCR beta chain described here comes from a study of T-cell reconstitution after alpha-beta-depleted transplantation in children. This clonotype was seen repeatedly, ten times or more. Antigen: not known. Regarding the study as a whole: Surviving recipient T cells and thymic progenitors produced the high day-60 TCRbeta diversity seen in some patients. Hyperexpanded clones declined; after one year, newly produced T cells mostly supplied diversity.

Researchers prepared the TCRbeta library using unique molecular identifiers, the study reports. One entry per CDR3 protein, called by TCRdb with MiXCR from the PCR reads. The sample lists 250,000 or so distinct CDR3 sequences, roughly 8% seen once, with 6.3% in the top ten. The CDR3 has 13 amino acids. The germline V gene has CDR1 SGDLS and CDR2 YYNGEE. Trimming took 0 bases from V and 4 from J, leaving 7 bases between them. The TCR was taken from a male patient between 5 and 17 years old who had a stem cell transplant for acute lymphoblastic leukemia, so the T cells may come from the graft donor. Sequencing was performed on PBMCs, mostly from graft donor cells, taken 180 days after TCRalphabeta/CD19-depleted stem cell transplant. The rearrangement uses TRBV9 and TRBJ1-1; no firm D call. The CDR3 spells CASSVAPGTEAFF. Written as DNA, the CDR3 is TGTGCCAGCAGCGTAGCACCAGGCACTGAAGCTTTCTTT.